Included here is one T cell receptor beta chain sequence, with context. No antigen is known for it. The data were taken from a study of persistence of HIV-infected CD4 T cells. About the research overall: Multiple blood draws of up to about 180 mL, except a couple of donors with single leukapheresis.

The stimulus was an HIV-1 Gag 15-mer peptide pool, 1 ug/peptide/mL. Memory cells lacking CD40L and CD69 with high CD45RO were sorted. The immunoSEQ assay was version 4, run in survey mode. Sequenced by immunoSEQ multiplex PCR; TCRdb stores in-frame clones only, minus some. The table has 30,000 to 35,000 clones, about four fifths seen once; the top ten hold 18%. Whole-study findings and limits: Compared with CD3/CD28-stimulated cells, CMV- and Gag-responding cells showed lower TCRbeta richness. Degenerate expanded CDR3beta sequences were enriched among CMV- and Gag-responding cells.

Germline CDR1 and CDR2: SGHKS and YYEKEE (reference sequence). The CDR3 extends over 15 amino acids. The trim removed 2 bases at V and 10 bases at J, leaving 7 bases unmatched. This rearrangement joins TRBV5-5 to TRBJ1-6, with 9 nucleotides matching TRBD1. The material sequenced was CD4+ T cells sorted from PBMCs after approximately 19-hour stimulation, taken from a patient who received antiretroviral therapy. The receptor's source is an adult woman with HIV who was CMV-seropositive. The CDR3 sequence is CASSFRTGVESPLHF. CDR3 sequence (DNA): TGTGCCAGCAGCTTTCGGACAGGGGTAGAATCACCCCTCCACTTT.